This T cell receptor beta chain was identified during a study of CD8 T cells in Susac syndrome (dated by TCRdb to 2018 to 2020). Regarding the study in general: The study used repertoire sequencing to test whether antigen drove CD8+ T cell activation and differentiation in Susac syndrome. CD8+ T cell repertoire clonality was compared between about 12 healthy donors, some 14 Susac syndrome patients and 15 multiple sclerosis patients. The paper as a whole reports these results and caveats: The number of individuals in the TCR sequencing and HLA analysis was recognized as being relatively small.

RNA was extracted with the RNeasy kit and about 0.5 to 1 ug was reverse transcribed using random hexamers. The immunoSEQ multiplex PCR assay, covering 54 Vbeta and 13 Jbeta segments, was used to amplify TCR beta CDR3 regions. PCR amplification bias was corrected by using a synthetic template baseline for primer optimization and computational correction. The original pipeline was this. Reads were assigned to V, D and J genes according to IMGT and analyzed in immunoSEQ Analyzer, with only productive sequences retained. Clonality was calculated as one minus the Shannon entropy normalized by log2 of the number of productive unique sequences. For each patient and control, public and private clones were evaluated among the 100 most prevalent clones. A clone was defined as Susac-specific if it was absent from the healthy and MS cohorts, from roughly 990 published viral clones and from other ImmuneACCESS disease sequences. TCRdb ran its own pipeline on the public reads, namely fastp trimming at Q25 and MiXCR clone calling, and kept in-frame beta chains. Each entry is one CDR3 protein sequence, shown with its most common DNA and genes. TCRdb, rather than the study authors, made the V and J calls. The sample contains about 400,000 distinct CDR3 sequences, approximately 85% of them found a single time. Around 0.12% of the sample is taken by the ten largest.

High-throughput TCR beta sequencing profiled peripheral blood CD8+ and CD4+ T cells from healthy donors, Susac syndrome patients and multiple sclerosis patients. Treatment-naive patients with stable or active relapsing-remitting disease fulfilling revised McDonald criteria were used as multiple sclerosis controls. Bulk CD8+ and CD4+ T cells were purified by magnetic negative isolation, whereas CD8+ TEMRA cells were enriched by FACS. Blood was drawn into EDTA tubes, processed within 24 hours, and PBMCs were isolated by density gradient centrifugation. PBMCs intended for TCR sequencing were cryopreserved in liquid nitrogen and were subsequently thawed in a 37 degrees C water bath. A purity of at least 90% was achieved for sorted or isolated CD4+, CD8+ and CD8+ TEMRA cells. Trimming at the junction amounts to 1 base on V and 3 bases on J, and the germline ends lie 12 bases apart. The CDR3 goes from the cysteine to the phenylalanine over 16 residues. Of the read, only the CDR3 DNA is kept; its 48 bases are in frame from base 1. The germline V gene sets CDR1 to MGHRA and CDR2 to YSYEKL.

This clonotype was seen once. The antigen it recognizes is unknown. The record has no base qualities; no much larger clone is one base away. One read offers little support. What was sequenced was CD8+ T cells from PBMCs. The TCR comes from a human donor with multiple sclerosis. The rearrangement combines TRBV4-1 with TRBJ2-2; the D gene cannot be resolved reliably. The CDR3 is CASSQAIVGHTGELFF. The DNA sequence is TGCGCCAGCAGCCAAGCCATTGTTGGGCACACCGGGGAGCTGTTTTTT.